This TCR beta chain is drawn from a study of shared clonotypes between healthy human individuals. It was about 180 ng DNA, 25,000 to 35,000 T cell genomes, that sorted-subset replicate PCRs used. Libraries were prepared by immunoSEQ multiplex PCR; TCRdb keeps only in-frame clonotypes and omits some of them. The profile shows about 2,100,000 clones, about 93% of them singletons. This clone was observed once. Its antigen remains unknown. Naive CD8 cells lacked CD45RO, underwent positive selection for CCR7 and left out terminally differentiated effector memory CD45RA+ cells. Recent vaccinations or acute infections were absent in the healthy HIV-negative adult donors. The study, taken as a whole, reports: Investigators expected sequencing depth to affect clonotype sharing among donors. Non-shared clonotypes had lower generation probabilities than clonotypes shared by all four sorted-subset donors.

The CDR3 runs to 16 residues. CDR1 is MNHNS, CDR2 SASEGT, per germline. V lost 2 bases, J lost 4 bases, and 9 bases stayed unmatched. The chain couples TRBV6-1 to TRBJ2-7, with 9 bases that match TRBD2. Specimen: naive CD8+ T cells from PBMCs. The receptor was isolated from a young man in good health. Some clones in this sample may be carry-over from other donors' samples. This chain's CDR3 is CASSEPGRRGGYEQYF. The CDR3 DNA is TGTGCCAGCAGTGAACCGGGCCGGCGGGGGGGATACGAGCAGTACTTC.